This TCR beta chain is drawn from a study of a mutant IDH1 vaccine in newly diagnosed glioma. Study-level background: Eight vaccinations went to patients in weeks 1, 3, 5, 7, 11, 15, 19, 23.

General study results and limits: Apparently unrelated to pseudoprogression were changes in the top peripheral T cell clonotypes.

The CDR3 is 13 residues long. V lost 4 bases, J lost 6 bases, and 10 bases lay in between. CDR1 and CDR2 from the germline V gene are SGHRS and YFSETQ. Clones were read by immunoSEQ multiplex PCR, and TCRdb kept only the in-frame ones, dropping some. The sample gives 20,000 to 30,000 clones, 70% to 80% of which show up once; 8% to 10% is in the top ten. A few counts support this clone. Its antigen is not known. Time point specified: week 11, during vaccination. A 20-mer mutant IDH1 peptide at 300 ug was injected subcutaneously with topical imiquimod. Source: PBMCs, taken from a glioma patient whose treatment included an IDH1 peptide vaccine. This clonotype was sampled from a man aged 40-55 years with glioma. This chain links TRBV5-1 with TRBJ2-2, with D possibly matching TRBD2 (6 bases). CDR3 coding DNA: TGCGCCAGCAGCGCCGTAGCGGCCGGGGAGCTGTTTTTT. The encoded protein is CASSAVAAGELFF.